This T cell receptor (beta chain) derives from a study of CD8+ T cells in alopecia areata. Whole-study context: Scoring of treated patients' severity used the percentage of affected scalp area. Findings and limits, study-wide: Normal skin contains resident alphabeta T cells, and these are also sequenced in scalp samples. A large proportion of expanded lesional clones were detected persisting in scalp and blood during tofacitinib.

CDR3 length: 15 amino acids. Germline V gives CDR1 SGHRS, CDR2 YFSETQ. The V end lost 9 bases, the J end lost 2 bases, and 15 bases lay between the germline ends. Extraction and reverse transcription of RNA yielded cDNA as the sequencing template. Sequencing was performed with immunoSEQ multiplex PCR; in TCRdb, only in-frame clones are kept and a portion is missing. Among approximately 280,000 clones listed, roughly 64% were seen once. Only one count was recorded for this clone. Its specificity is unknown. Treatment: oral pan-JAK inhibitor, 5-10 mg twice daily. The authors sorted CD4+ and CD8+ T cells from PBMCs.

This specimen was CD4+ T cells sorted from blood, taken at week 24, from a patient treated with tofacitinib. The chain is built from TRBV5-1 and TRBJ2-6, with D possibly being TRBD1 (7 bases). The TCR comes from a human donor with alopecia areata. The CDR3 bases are TGCGCCACGGGGGACAGACAAACTGGGGCCAACGTCCTGACTTTC. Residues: CATGDRQTGANVLTF.